This T cell receptor (beta chain) comes out of a study of blood T cell repertoires in COVID-19. The protocol was immunoSEQ multiplex PCR, while the TCRdb copy is restricted to in-frame clones and leaves out a portion. The table shows 200,000 to 250,000 clones, with 87% occurring only once. With V trimmed by 3 bases and J by 3 bases, 0 bases remained unmatched. This CDR3 region has 14 residues. Germline loops: CDR1 SEHNR, CDR2 FQNEAQ (reference sequence). The sequenced sample consisted of PBMCs or T cells enriched from blood (not recorded which). The chain carries TRBV7-9 and TRBJ1-2; 11 positions match TRBD1. This receptor was obtained from a woman aged 25-40 years with acute COVID-19. The CDR3 loop is CASSLGQGDYGYTF. The CDR3, as DNA: TGTGCCAGCAGCTTGGGACAGGGGGACTATGGCTACACCTTC.